Listed here are 11 T cell receptor beta chains from one sample, sequenced in a study of cytomegalovirus exposure and HLA in healthy donors. Researchers ran the PCR with 60 Vbeta and 13 Jbeta primers. Sequencing used immunoSEQ multiplex PCR; TCRdb keeps in-frame clones, though not all of them. The sample records 150,000 to 200,000 clones, around 79% being singletons. The sample consisted of PBMCs. The receptors here all came from a man aged 40-49 years in good health and CMV-seronegative.

The chain combines TRBV10-1 with TRBJ1-5, with TRBD1 matching over 8 bases. The CDR3 consists of 13 residues. Trimming removed 4 bases from V and 4 bases from J; junction bases left unmatched: 0. The germline gives CDR1 WNHNN, CDR2 SYGVQD (reference sequence). The chain's CDR3 is CASSGQGNQPQHF. The CDR3 DNA is TGCGCCAGCAGTGGACAGGGGAATCAGCCCCAGCATTTT.

The V gene is TRBV23-1, the J gene TRBJ1-1, with 8 bases identical to TRBD1. TRBV23-1 is an open reading frame whose function is uncertain. V lost 4 bases to trimming and J lost 2 bases; unmatched junction nucleotides: 3. This CDR3 has 14 amino acids. For the CDR3, the DNA is TGCGCCAGCAGTCTGACAGGGGCAAACACTGAAGCTTTCTTT. This codes for CASSLTGANTEAFF.

The chain recombines TRBV15 with TRBJ2-1, with 7 positions matching TRBD2. This CDR3 spans 18 amino acids. J lost 7 bases, V lost 3 bases, and 18 bases had no gene match. CDR1 and CDR2 (germline): LNHNV, YYDKDF (reference sequence). The CDR3, as DNA: TGTGCCACCAGCAGCCCCGGGGAGGGGAGTTCTCTGGGGAATGAGCAGTTCTTC. This encodes CATSSPGEGSSLGNEQFF.

In DNA form, the CDR3 reads TGTGCCAGCAGTTTGAGGGTAGCGGGGGATACGCAGTATTTT. Amino acids: CASSLRVAGDTQYF. J is TRBJ2-3 and V is TRBV28; 8 nucleotides agree with TRBD2. In germline, CDR1 is MDHEN, CDR2 SYDVKM. The CDR3 sequence is 14 residues long. After removal of 3 bases from V and 6 bases from J, the junction contained 5 bases not matched to a gene.

The V call is TRBV28, the J call TRBJ1-2; no firm D call. Germline V gene sequence: CDR1 MDHEN, CDR2 SYDVKM. V gave up 7 bases and J gave up 8 bases, with 23 bases separating them. This CDR3 spans 15 amino acids. This CDR3 is CASKPYTGPTRGYTF. The CDR3 DNA reads as TGTGCCAGCAAACCTTACACCGGTCCGACGAGGGGCTACACCTTC.

The gene calls are TRBV9 and TRBJ2-3; 10 bases align to TRBD2. Germline V gives CDR1 SGDLS, CDR2 YYNGEE. With V trimmed by 4 bases and J by 2 bases, 13 bases remained unmatched. CDR3 length equals 18 residues. This CDR3 is CASSSRGSSGGATDTQYF. CDR3 bases: TGTGCCAGCAGCTCAAGGGGGTCTAGCGGGGGAGCCACAGATACGCAGTATTTT.

Only a few counts were recorded for this clone. The chain has TRBV2 and TRBJ1-4, with D hard to call. Trimming left V 6 bases short and J 8 bases short, with 7 bases between. Germline values: CDR1 SNHLY, CDR2 FYNNEI. CDR3 size: 11 residues. CDR3 sequence reads: CASRLTEKLFF. The CDR3 bases are TGTGCCAGCAGGTTGACAGAAAAACTGTTTTTT.

The J gene is TRBJ2-1, the V gene TRBV28, with D possibly TRBD2 on 7 matching bases. The CDR3 is 15 amino acids. V was cut by 3 bases and J by 7 bases, with 16 bases left in between. CDR1 and CDR2 (germline): MDHEN, SYDVKM. In nucleotides, the CDR3 is TGTGCCAGCAGTTTGACCGGGGGGCCAAAAAATGAGCAGTTCTTC. Translated: CASSLTGGPKNEQFF.

V is TRBV2 and J is TRBJ1-4; D not certain. V lost 5 bases and J 0 bases, leaving 16 bases between the germline ends. The CDR3 runs to 17 residues. Germline lookup yields CDR1 SNHLY and CDR2 FYNNEI. The CDR3 sequence: CASSLQNYRSTNEKLFF. The DNA for the CDR3 is TGTGCCAGCAGTCTCCAAAATTACAGATCAACTAATGAAAAACTGTTTTTT.

This rearrangement joins TRBV4-1 to TRBJ1-3; 8 nucleotides line up with TRBD1. After removal of 2 bases from V and 4 bases from J, the junction contained 4 bases not matched to a gene. The CDR3 length is 15 residues. Germline lookup yields CDR1 MGHRA and CDR2 YSYEKL. The CDR3 DNA reads as TGCGCCAGCAGCCAACCGACAGGGGCCGGAAACACCATATATTTT. It codes for CASSQPTGAGNTIYF.

Note on this clone: This sample includes further DNA sequences coding for the same CDR3. CDR3 sequence: CASSLSGLNSPLHF. The CDR3 DNA follows: TGTGCCAGCAGCTTATCAGGGTTGAATTCACCCCTCCACTTT. J is TRBJ1-6 and V is TRBV7-3; a weak D match, TRBD1 (5 bases). The V end was cut by 2 bases, the J end by 7 bases, with 9 bases between. There are 14 residues in the CDR3. Germline CDR1 and CDR2: SGHTA and FQGTGA.